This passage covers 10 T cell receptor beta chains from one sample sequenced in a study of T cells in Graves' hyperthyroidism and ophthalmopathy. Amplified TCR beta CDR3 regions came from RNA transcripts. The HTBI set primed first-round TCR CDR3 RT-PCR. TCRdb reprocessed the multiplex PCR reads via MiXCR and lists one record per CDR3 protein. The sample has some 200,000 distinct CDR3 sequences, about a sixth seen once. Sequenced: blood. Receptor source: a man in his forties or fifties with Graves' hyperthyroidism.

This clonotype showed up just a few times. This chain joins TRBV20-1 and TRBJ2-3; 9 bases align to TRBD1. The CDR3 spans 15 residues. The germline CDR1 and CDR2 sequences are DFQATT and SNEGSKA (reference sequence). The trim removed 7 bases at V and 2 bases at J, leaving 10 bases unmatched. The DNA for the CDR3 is TGCAGTGAGGCCGGGACAGGGAGTCTCACAGATACGCAGTATTTT. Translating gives CSEAGTGSLTDTQYF.

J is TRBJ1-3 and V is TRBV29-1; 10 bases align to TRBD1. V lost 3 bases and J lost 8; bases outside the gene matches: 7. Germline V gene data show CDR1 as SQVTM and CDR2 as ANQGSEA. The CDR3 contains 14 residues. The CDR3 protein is CSVDAGTGEDTIYF. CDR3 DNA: TGCAGCGTTGATGCCGGGACAGGGGAGGACACCATATATTTT. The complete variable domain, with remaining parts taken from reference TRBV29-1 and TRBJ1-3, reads SAVISQKPSRDICQRGTSLTIQCQVDSQVTMMFWYRQQPGQSLTLIATANQGSEATYESGFVIDKFPISRPNLTFSTLTVSNMSPEDSSIYLCSVDAGTGEDTIYFGEGSWLTVV.

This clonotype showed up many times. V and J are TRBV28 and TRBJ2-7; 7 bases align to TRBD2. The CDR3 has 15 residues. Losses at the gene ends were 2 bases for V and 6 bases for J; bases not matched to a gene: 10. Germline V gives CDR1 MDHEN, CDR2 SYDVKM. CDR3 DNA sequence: TGTGCCAGCAGTTTAGGGGTGGGGGGAGGGTTCGAGCAGTACTTC. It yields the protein CASSLGVGGGFEQYF.

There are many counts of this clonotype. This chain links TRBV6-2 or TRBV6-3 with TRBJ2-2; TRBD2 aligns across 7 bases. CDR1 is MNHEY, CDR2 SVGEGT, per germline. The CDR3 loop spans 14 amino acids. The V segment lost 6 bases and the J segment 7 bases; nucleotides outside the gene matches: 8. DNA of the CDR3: TGTGCCAGCAGAGGACTAGTATTGGGCGGGGAGCTGTTTTTT. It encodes CASRGLVLGGELFF.

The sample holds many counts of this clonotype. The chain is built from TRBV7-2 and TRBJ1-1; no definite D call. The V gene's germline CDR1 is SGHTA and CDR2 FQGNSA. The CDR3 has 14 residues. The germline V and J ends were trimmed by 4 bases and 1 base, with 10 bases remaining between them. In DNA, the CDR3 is TGTGCCAGCAGCTGGGCAGGTGCGAACACTGAAGCTTTCTTT. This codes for CASSWAGANTEAFF.

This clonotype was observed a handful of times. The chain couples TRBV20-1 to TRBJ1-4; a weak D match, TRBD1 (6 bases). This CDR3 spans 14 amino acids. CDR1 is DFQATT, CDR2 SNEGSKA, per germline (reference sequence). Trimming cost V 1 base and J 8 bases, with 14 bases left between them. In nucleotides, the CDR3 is TGCAGTGCTAGAGCACAGGGAAGTTGGGAAAAACTGTTTTTT. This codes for CSARAQGSWEKLFF.

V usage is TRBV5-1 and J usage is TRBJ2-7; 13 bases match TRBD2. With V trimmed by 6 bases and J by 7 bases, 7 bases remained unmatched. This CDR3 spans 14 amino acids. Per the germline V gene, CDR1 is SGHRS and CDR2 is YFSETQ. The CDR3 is CASTSGLAGEEQYF. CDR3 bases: TGCGCCAGCACCTCAGGACTAGCGGGAGAGGAGCAGTACTTC. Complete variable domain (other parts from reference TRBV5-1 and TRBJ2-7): KAGVTQTPRYLIKTRGQQVTLSCSPISGHRSVSWYQQTPGQGLQFLFEYFSETQRNKGNFPGRFSGRQFSNSRSEMNVSTLELGDSALYLCASTSGLAGEEQYFGPGTRLTVT.

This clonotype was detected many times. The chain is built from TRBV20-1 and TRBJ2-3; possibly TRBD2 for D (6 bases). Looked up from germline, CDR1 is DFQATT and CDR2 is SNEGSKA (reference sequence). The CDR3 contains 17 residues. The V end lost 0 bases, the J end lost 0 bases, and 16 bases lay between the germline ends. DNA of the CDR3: TGCAGTGCTAGAGATTCCGGGGGACCTCATAGCACAGATACGCAGTATTTT. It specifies CSARDSGGPHSTDTQYF.

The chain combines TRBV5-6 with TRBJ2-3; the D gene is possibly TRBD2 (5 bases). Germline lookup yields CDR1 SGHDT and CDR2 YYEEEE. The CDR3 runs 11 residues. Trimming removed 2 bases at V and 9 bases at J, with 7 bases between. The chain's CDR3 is CASSFTGTQYF. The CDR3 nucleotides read TGTGCCAGCAGCTTCACGGGGACGCAGTATTTT. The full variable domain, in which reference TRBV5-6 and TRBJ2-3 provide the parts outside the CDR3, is DAGVTQSPTHLIKTRGQQVTLRCSPKSGHDTVSWYQQALGQGPQFIFQYYEEEERQRGNFPDRFSGHQFPNYSSELNVNALLLGDSALYLCASSFTGTQYFGPGTRLTVL.

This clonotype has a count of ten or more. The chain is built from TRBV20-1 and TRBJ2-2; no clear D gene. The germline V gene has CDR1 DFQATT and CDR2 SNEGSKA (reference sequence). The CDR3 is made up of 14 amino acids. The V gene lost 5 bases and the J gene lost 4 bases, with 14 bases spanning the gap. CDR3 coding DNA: TGCAGTGCTCTCACCGGGTCCCTCACCGGGGAGCTGTTTTTT. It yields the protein CSALTGSLTGELFF.